The 10 T cell receptor beta chains reported below all come from one sample, sequenced in a study of blood T cell repertoires in COVID-19. The method was immunoSEQ multiplex PCR; TCRdb's version includes in-frame clones alone and lacks a portion of them. The sample includes roughly 290,000 clones, approximately 83% of them seen just once. The specimen was peripheral blood. The receptors were sampled from a person aged 65-85 years with COVID-19, enrolled during active disease.

This chain links TRBV4-1 with TRBJ1-2; D gene uncertain. Germline V gene sequence: CDR1 MGHRA, CDR2 YSYEKL. The CDR3 totals 16 residues. Trimming shortened V by 1 base and J by 2 bases, and 14 bases separated the two germline ends. The chain's CDR3 is CASSQGHSLSNYGYTF. The CDR3 DNA is TGCGCCAGCAGCCAAGGGCACAGCTTATCGAACTATGGCTACACCTTC.

J is TRBJ2-1 and V is TRBV29-1; tentative D call: TRBD2 (7 bases). The CDR3 contains 11 residues. In germline, CDR1 is SQVTM, CDR2 ANQGSEA. The V end lost 4 bases, the J end lost 8 bases, and 9 bases lay between the germline ends. The CDR3 here is CSVGGGHEQFF. The CDR3 DNA sequence: TGCAGCGTTGGGGGGGGGCATGAGCAGTTCTTC.

V usage is TRBV5-4 and J usage is TRBJ2-5; 8 bases match TRBD1. This CDR3 is built from 14 residues. Germline values: CDR1 SGHNT, CDR2 YYREEE (reference sequence). J was trimmed by 3 bases and V by 3 bases; bases with no gene match: 4. The CDR3 bases are TGTGCCAGCAGCTACAGGGGGTCAAAAGAGACCCAGTACTTC. This encodes CASSYRGSKETQYF.

The chain employs TRBV10-3 and TRBJ2-7; a weak D match, TRBD1 (7 bases). The germline V gene has CDR1 ENHRY and CDR2 SYGVKD. This CDR3 region has 13 residues. The V end was cut by 6 bases, the J end by 5 bases, with 14 bases between. This CDR3 is CAIRRDSGDEQYF. CDR3 DNA: TGTGCCATCAGGCGGGACAGCGGCGACGAGCAGTACTTC.

This sequence joins TRBV10-3 and TRBJ1-6, with 9 bases matching TRBD1. CDR1 and CDR2 (germline): ENHRY, SYGVKD. CDR3 size: 18 residues. V lost 4 bases and J lost 7; bases outside the gene matches: 14. The DNA of the CDR3 is TGTGCCATCAGTGTAGGACAGGGGCCGGGGGCTCGAAATTCACCCCTCCACTTT. This sequence encodes CAISVGQGPGARNSPLHF.

The chain couples TRBV19 to TRBJ2-1, with TRBD2 matching 8 bases. The CDR3 spans 16 residues. V trimming: 4 bases; J trimming: 2 bases; junction bases outside the gene matches: 7. Per the germline V gene, CDR1 is LNHDA and CDR2 is SQIVND (reference sequence). The CDR3 reads CASSTGERGTYNEQFF. The CDR3 nucleotides are TGTGCCAGTAGTACGGGGGAGCGGGGGACCTACAATGAGCAGTTCTTC.

The chain links TRBV7-9 to TRBJ2-1; 8 positions agree with TRBD2. The V gene end was trimmed by 8 bases and the J gene end by 8 bases; junction bases not matched to a gene: 11. Germline lookup yields CDR1 SEHNR and CDR2 FQNEAQ (reference sequence). The CDR3 spans 14 residues. The CDR3 spells CASENLAGEDEQFF. The CDR3 DNA reads as TGTGCCAGCGAAAACCTAGCGGGTGAGGATGAGCAGTTCTTC.

The chain is built from TRBV28 and TRBJ2-6; D is undetermined. CDR1 is MDHEN, CDR2 SYDVKM, per germline. The germline V and J ends were trimmed by 5 bases and 0 bases, with 8 bases remaining between them. This CDR3 contains 15 residues. CDR3 in amino acids: CASSGGISGANVLTF. The DNA for the CDR3 is TGTGCCAGCAGTGGCGGCATCTCTGGGGCCAACGTCCTGACTTTC. Complete variable domain (other parts from reference TRBV28 and TRBJ2-6): DVKVTQSSRYLVKRTGEKVFLECVQDMDHENMFWYRQDPGLGLRLIYFSYDVKMKEKGDIPEGYSVSREKKERFSLILESASTNQTSMYLCASSGGISGANVLTFGAGSRLTVL.

The chain recombines TRBV25-1 with TRBJ1-6, with 8 nucleotides matching TRBD1. This CDR3 comprises 15 residues. Germline assignment: CDR1 MGHDK and CDR2 SYGVNS. Unmatched junction bases numbered 9, after V lost 4 bases and J lost 10 bases. The CDR3 region has the DNA TGTGCCAGCAGTGCCGGACAGGGCTTGTTCTCACCCCTCCACTTT. Amino acid sequence: CASSAGQGLFSPLHF. The variable domain in full, completed from reference TRBV25-1 and TRBJ1-6, reads EADIYQTPRYLVIGTGKKITLECSQTMGHDKMYWYQQDPGMELHLIHYSYGVNSTEKGDLSSESTVSRIRTEHFPLTLESARPSHTSQYLCASSAGQGLFSPLHFGNGTRLTVT.

This rearrangement joins TRBV19 to TRBJ2-7; TRBD1 might be the D (6 bases). V was trimmed by 6 bases and J by 1 base, leaving 13 bases between them. CDR1 LNHDA and CDR2 SQIVND come from the germline V gene (reference sequence). This CDR3 region has 14 residues. The CDR3, as DNA: TGTGCCAGTAGACAGGGAGTGAGATCCTACGAGCAGTACTTC. Amino acids: CASRQGVRSYEQYF.